These 12 T cell receptor beta chains were all obtained from the same sample, sequenced in a study of T cell responses to AZD1222 COVID-19 vaccine. Only in-frame clones appear in the TCRdb table, and some are missing; sequencing was by immunoSEQ multiplex PCR. The table has 150,000 to 200,000 clones, about 92% seen once. Sequencing used peripheral blood, obtained on day 0 of AZD1222 vaccination. The source is an adult in good health.

The table lists this clone with a few counts. The chain is built from TRBV10-1 and TRBJ2-2; TRBD1 might be the D (5 bases). The CDR3 contains 15 residues. Per the germline V gene, CDR1 is WNHNN and CDR2 is SYGVQD (reference sequence). Deletions cut 6 bases from V and 3 bases from J, with 14 bases between. CDR3 nucleotide sequence: TGCGCCAGCAGCCCGACAGCGCTTCACACCGGGGAGCTGTTTTTT. It encodes CASSPTALHTGELFF.

This chain connects TRBV30 to TRBJ1-5, with D uncertain. In germline, CDR1 is GTSNPN, CDR2 SVGIG (reference sequence). CDR3 length: 15 residues. The germline V and J ends were trimmed by 2 bases and 4 bases, with 15 bases remaining between them. The CDR3 DNA sequence: TGTGCCTGGAGTCGAGCCGGGTTACGAAATCAGCCCCAGCATTTT. It codes for CAWSRAGLRNQPQHF.

This clone was recorded once. The V call is TRBV4-1, the J call TRBJ2-3; TRBD2 agrees at 9 bases. Germline V CDR1 and CDR2: MGHRA, YSYEKL. The length of the CDR3 is 16 residues. The trim removed 5 bases at V and 6 bases at J, leaving 12 bases unmatched. The CDR3 here is CASSSLAGSGSDTQYF. DNA for the CDR3: TGCGCCAGCAGCTCTTTGGCGGGTAGCGGGAGTGATACGCAGTATTTT.

The chain is built from TRBV2 and TRBJ1-5; TRBD1 aligns across 8 bases. The J segment lost 2 bases and the V segment lost 9 bases, leaving 6 bases of the junction unmatched. The CDR3 loop spans 14 amino acids. Germline V lookup: CDR1 SNHLY, CDR2 FYNNEI. The CDR3 DNA is TGTGCCAGTAACAGGGGGGGAGGCAATCAGCCCCAGCATTTT. Translated, it gives CASNRGGGNQPQHF.

This chain joins TRBV2 and TRBJ1-2; 9 bases align to TRBD1. The CDR3 runs to 14 residues. Germline values: CDR1 SNHLY, CDR2 FYNNEI. J gave up 6 bases and V 4 bases, and 6 bases lay outside the gene matches. In nucleotides, the CDR3 is TGTGCCAGCAGTGTATTGGGACAGGGCGATGGCTACACCTTC. Its translation is CASSVLGQGDGYTF. Supplemented by reference TRBV2 and TRBJ1-2, the full variable domain reads EPEVTQTPSHQVTQMGQEVILRCVPISNHLYFYWYRQILGQKVEFLVSFYNNEISEKSEIFDDQFSVERPDGSNFTLKIRSTKLEDSAMYFCASSVLGQGDGYTFGSGTRLTVV.

The chain recombines TRBV29-1 with TRBJ2-3, with 12 bases identical to TRBD2. This CDR3 is built from 17 residues. V gave up 1 base and J gave up 5 bases; unmatched junction bases: 10. CDR1 is SQVTM, CDR2 ANQGSEA, per germline. The DNA for the CDR3 is TGCAGCGTTGAAGCCCTTGCTAGCGGGAGGGCCCTAGATACGCAGTATTTT. Amino acids: CSVEALASGRALDTQYF.

The J gene is TRBJ1-1, the V gene TRBV10-3; no reliable D call. The germline V gene has CDR1 ENHRY and CDR2 SYGVKD. The CDR3 runs 13 residues. The ends were cut back, 8 bases at V and 1 base at J, with 11 bases in the middle. CDR3 in amino acids: CAIPPQPNTEAFF. CDR3 nucleotides: TGTGCCATCCCGCCACAGCCGAACACTGAAGCTTTCTTT.

The chain carries TRBV3-1 (or the pseudogene TRBV3-2) and TRBJ1-6; possibly TRBD1 for D (5 bases). Trimming stripped 1 base from V and 7 bases from J, with 17 bases between. CDR3 length: 17 residues. Germline V gives CDR1 LGHDT, CDR2 YNNKEL (reference sequence). The CDR3 reads CASSQGGAGLRNSPLHF. The CDR3 bases are TGTGCCAGCAGCCAAGGTGGTGCAGGGCTAAGGAATTCACCCCTCCACTTT.

A single count supports this clone. The gene calls are TRBV19 and TRBJ1-5, with 7 nucleotides matching TRBD1. Per the germline V gene, CDR1 is LNHDA and CDR2 is SQIVND (reference sequence). The CDR3 consists of 15 residues. Losses at the gene ends were 7 bases for V and 4 bases for J; bases not matched to a gene: 10. The CDR3 protein is CASKAGTEPNQPQHF. The CDR3 DNA is TGTGCCAGTAAAGCCGGGACAGAGCCAAATCAGCCCCAGCATTTT.

The V call is TRBV28, the J call TRBJ2-7; tentative D call: TRBD1 (6 bases). Between the trimmed V and J ends, which lost 5 bases and 2 bases, there was a span of 7 bases. Germline loops: CDR1 MDHEN, CDR2 SYDVKM. The CDR3 has 12 residues. CDR3 DNA sequence: TGTGCCAGCAGTCAGGGGACCTACGAGCAGTACTTC. This encodes CASSQGTYEQYF. Together with reference TRBV28 and TRBJ2-7, the CDR3 gives the full variable domain: DVKVTQSSRYLVKRTGEKVFLECVQDMDHENMFWYRQDPGLGLRLIYFSYDVKMKEKGDIPEGYSVSREKKERFSLILESASTNQTSMYLCASSQGTYEQYFGPGTRLTVT.

The rearrangement uses TRBV3-1 (or the pseudogene TRBV3-2) and TRBJ1-6; 9 bases agree with TRBD1. In germline, CDR1 is LGHDT, CDR2 YNNKEL (reference sequence). J was trimmed by 7 bases and V by 1 base; bases with no gene match: 8. This CDR3 region has 17 residues. The CDR3 here is CASSQVPLTGGNSPLHF. The DNA of the CDR3 is TGTGCCAGCAGCCAAGTACCCCTAACAGGGGGCAATTCACCCCTCCACTTT.

This chain links TRBV19 with TRBJ1-2; weak D call: TRBD1 (6 bases). The CDR3 contains 15 residues. The germline V and J ends were trimmed by 5 bases and 0 bases, with 13 bases remaining between them. Per germline, CDR1 LNHDA and CDR2 SQIVND (reference sequence). Written as DNA, the CDR3 is TGTGCCAGTAGTCAAACGACAGGCCCTAACTATGGCTACACCTTC. Residues: CASSQTTGPNYGYTF.